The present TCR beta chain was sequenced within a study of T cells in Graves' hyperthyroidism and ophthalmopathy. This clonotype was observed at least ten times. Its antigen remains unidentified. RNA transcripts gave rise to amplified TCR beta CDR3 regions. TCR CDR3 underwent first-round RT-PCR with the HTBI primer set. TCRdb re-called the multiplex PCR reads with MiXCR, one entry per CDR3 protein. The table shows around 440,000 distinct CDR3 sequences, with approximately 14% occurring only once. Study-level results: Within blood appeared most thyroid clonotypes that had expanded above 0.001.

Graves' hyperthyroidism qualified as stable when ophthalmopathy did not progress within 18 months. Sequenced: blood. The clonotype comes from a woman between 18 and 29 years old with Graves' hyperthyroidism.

CDR3 in amino acids: CASSLYGRTNQPQHF. Here the CDR3 DNA reads TGTGCCAGCAGTTTATATGGCCGGACTAATCAGCCCCAGCATTTT. The V gene is TRBV28, the J gene TRBJ1-5, with unresolved D. The CDR3 consists of 15 residues. From germline, CDR1 is MDHEN and CDR2 SYDVKM. V was pared by 1 base and J by 4 bases, with 11 bases between.